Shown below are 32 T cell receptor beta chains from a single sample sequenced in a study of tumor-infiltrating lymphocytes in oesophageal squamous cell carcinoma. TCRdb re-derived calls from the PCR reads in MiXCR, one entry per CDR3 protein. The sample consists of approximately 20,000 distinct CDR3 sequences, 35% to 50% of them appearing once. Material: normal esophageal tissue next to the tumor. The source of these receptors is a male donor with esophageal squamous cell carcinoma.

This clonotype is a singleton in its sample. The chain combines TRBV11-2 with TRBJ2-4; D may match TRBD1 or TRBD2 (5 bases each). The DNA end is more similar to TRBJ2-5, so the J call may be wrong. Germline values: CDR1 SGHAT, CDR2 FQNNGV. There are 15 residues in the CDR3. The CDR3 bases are TGTGCCAGCAGCCCACGGACCAGTGGGGGAGAGACCCAGTACTTC. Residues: CASSPRTSGGETQYF.

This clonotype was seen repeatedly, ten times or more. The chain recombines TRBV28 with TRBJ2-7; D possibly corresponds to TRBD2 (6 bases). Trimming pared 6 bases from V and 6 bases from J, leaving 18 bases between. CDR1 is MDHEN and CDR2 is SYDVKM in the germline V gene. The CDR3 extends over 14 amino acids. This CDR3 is CASRWRRDSGEQYF. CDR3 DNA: TGTGCCAGCAGATGGCGGCGGGATAGTGGCGAGCAGTACTTC.

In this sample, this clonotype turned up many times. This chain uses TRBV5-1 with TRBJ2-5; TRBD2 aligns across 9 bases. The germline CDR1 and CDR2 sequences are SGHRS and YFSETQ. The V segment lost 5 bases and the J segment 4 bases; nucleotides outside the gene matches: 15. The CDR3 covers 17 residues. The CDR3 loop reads CASSFGEGVAGAETQYF. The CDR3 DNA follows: TGCGCCAGCAGTTTTGGCGAGGGGGTAGCGGGAGCAGAGACCCAGTACTTC.

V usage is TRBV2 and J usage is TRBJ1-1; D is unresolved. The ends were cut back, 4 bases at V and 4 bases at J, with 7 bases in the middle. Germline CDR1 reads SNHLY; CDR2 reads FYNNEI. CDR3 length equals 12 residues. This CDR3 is CASSGTATEAFF. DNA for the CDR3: TGTGCCAGCAGTGGCACAGCCACTGAAGCTTTCTTT. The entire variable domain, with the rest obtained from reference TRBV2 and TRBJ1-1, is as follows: EPEVTQTPSHQVTQMGQEVILRCVPISNHLYFYWYRQILGQKVEFLVSFYNNEISEKSEIFDDQFSVERPDGSNFTLKIRSTKLEDSAMYFCASSGTATEAFFGQGTRLTVV.

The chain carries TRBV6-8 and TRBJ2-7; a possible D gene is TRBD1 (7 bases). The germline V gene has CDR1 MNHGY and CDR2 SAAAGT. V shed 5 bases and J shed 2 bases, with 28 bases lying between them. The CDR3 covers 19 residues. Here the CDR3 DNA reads TGTGCCAGCAGTGTTTTGGGGGCCCCTAGGGCAGGGGGGCCCTACGAGCAGTACTTC. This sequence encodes CASSVLGAPRAGGPYEQYF.

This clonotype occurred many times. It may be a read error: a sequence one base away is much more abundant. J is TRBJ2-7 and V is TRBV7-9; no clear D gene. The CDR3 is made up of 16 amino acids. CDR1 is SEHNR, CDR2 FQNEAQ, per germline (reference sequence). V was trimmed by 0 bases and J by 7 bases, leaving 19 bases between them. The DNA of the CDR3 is TGTGCCAGCAGCTTAGCGCTGGGTGGATTCTACAATGAGCAGTACTTC. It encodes CASSLALGGFYNEQYF.

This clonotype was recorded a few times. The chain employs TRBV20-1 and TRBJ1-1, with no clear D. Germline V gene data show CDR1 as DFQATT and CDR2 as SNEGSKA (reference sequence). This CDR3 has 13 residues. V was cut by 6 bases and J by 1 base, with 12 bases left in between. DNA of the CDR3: TGCAGTGCACTACAGCACAAGAACACTGAAGCTTTCTTT. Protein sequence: CSALQHKNTEAFF.

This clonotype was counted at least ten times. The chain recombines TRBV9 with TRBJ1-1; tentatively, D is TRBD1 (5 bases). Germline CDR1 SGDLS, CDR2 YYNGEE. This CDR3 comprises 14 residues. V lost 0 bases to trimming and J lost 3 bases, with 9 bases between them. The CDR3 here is CASSVGGRDTEAFF. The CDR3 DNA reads TGTGCCAGCAGCGTAGGGGGGAGGGACACTGAAGCTTTCTTT.

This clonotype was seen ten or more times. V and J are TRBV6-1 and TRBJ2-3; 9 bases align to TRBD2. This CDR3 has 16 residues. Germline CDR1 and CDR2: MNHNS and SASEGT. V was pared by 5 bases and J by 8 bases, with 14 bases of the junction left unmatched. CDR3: CASSWLTSGTQGTQYF. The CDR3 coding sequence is TGTGCCAGCAGTTGGCTGACTAGCGGCACACAGGGTACGCAGTATTTT.

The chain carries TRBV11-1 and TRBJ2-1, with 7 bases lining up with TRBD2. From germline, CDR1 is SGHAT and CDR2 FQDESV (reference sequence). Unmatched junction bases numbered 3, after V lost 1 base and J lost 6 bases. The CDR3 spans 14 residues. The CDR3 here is CASSLGGGSNEQFF. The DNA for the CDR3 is TGTGCCAGCAGCTTAGGGGGCGGGAGCAATGAGCAGTTCTTC.

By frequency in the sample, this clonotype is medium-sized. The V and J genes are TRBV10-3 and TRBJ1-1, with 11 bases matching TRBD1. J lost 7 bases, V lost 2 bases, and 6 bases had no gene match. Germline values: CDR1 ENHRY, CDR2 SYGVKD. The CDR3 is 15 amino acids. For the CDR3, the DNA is TGTGCCATCAGTGAGAGGGGACAGGGGGAGGGTGAAGCTTTCTTT. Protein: CAISERGQGEGEAFF.

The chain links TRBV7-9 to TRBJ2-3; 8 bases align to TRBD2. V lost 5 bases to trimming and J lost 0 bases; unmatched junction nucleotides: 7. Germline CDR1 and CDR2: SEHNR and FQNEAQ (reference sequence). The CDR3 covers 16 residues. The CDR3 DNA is TGTGCCAGCAGCCCTGGACTAGCAGCTAGCACAGATACGCAGTATTTT. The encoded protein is CASSPGLAASTDTQYF.

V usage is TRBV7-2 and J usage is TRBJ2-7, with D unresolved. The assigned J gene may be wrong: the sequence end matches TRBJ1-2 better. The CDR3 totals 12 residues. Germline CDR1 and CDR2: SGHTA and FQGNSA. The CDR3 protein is CASAESNYGYTF. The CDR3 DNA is TGTGCTAGCGCGGAGTCGAACTATGGCTACACCTTC.

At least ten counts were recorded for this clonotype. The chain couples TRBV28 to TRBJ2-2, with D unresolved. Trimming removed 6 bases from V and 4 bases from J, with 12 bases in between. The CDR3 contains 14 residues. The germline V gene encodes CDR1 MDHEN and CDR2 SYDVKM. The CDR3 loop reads CASRFQSVTGELFF. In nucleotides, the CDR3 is TGTGCCAGCAGATTTCAGAGCGTCACCGGGGAGCTGTTTTTT. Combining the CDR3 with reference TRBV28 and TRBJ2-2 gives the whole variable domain DVKVTQSSRYLVKRTGEKVFLECVQDMDHENMFWYRQDPGLGLRLIYFSYDVKMKEKGDIPEGYSVSREKKERFSLILESASTNQTSMYLCASRFQSVTGELFFGEGSRLTVL.

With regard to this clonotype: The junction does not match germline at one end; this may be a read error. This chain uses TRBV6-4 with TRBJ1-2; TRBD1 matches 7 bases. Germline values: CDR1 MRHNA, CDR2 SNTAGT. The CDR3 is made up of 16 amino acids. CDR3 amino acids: CASSFGGSQGNSPLHF. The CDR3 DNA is TGTGCCAGCAGTTTTGGGGGGTCACAGGGGAATTCACCCCTCCACTTC.

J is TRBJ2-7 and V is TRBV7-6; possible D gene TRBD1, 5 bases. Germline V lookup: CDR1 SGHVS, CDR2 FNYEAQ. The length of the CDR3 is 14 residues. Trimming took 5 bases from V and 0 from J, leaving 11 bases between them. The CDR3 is CASSPDTISYEQYF. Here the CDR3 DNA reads TGTGCCAGCAGCCCGGACACTATCTCCTACGAGCAGTACTTC. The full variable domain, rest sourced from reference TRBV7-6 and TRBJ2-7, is GAGVSQSPRYKVTKRGQDVALRCDPISGHVSLYWYRQALGQGPEFLTYFNYEAQQDKSGLPNDRFSAERPEGSISTLTIQRTEQRDSAMYRCASSPDTISYEQYFGPGTRLTVT.

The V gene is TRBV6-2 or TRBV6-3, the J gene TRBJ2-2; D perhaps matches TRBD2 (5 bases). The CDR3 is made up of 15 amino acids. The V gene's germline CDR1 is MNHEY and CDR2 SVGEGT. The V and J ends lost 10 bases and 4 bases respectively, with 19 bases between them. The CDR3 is CATLGKRAGTGELFF. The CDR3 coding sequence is TGTGCCACCCTGGGGAAGAGGGCAGGCACCGGGGAGCTGTTTTTT.

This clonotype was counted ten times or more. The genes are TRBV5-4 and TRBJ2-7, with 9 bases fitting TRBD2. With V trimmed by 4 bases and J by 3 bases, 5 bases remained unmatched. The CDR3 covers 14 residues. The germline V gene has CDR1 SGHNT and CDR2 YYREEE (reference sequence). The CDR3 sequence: CASSKTSGFYEQYF. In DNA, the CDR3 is TGTGCCAGCAGCAAAACTAGCGGGTTCTACGAGCAGTACTTC.

The CDR3 spells CASSLSGGETQYF. Here the CDR3 DNA reads TGTGCCAGCAGCTTATCGGGGGGGGAGACCCAGTACTTC. The rearrangement links TRBV7-6 to TRBJ2-1, with 8 bases fitting TRBD2. The DNA end lines up better with TRBJ2-5; the J call may be wrong. Per the germline V gene, CDR1 is SGHVS and CDR2 is FNYEAQ. CDR3 length: 13 residues.

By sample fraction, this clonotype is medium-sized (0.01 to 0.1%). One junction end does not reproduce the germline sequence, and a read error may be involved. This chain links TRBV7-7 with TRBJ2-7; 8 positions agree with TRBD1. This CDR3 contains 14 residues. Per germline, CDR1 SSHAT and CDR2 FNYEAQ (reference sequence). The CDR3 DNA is TGTGCTAGCAGTCGGGACAGGAGCTCCTACGAGCAGTACTTC. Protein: CASSRDRSSYEQYF.

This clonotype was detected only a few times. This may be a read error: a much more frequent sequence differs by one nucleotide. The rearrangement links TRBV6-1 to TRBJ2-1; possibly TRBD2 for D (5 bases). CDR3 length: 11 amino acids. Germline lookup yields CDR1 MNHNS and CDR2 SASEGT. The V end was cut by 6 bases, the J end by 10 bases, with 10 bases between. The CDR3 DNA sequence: TGTGCCAGCAGCCGAGACTACGAGCAGTTCTTC. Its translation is CASSRDYEQFF.

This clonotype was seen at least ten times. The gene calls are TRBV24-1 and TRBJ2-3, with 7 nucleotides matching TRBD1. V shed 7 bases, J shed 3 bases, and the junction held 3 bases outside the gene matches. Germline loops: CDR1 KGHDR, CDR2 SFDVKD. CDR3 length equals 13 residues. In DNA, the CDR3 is TGTGCCACCAGGAGCAGGGGGACAGATACGCAGTATTTT. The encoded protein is CATRSRGTDTQYF.

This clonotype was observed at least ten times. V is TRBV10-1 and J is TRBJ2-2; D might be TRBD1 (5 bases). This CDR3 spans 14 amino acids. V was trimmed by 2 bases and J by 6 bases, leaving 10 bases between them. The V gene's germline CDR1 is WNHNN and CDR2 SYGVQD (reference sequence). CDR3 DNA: TGCGCCAGCAGTGAGAGGACATACCCCGGGGAGCTGTTTTTT. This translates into CASSERTYPGELFF.

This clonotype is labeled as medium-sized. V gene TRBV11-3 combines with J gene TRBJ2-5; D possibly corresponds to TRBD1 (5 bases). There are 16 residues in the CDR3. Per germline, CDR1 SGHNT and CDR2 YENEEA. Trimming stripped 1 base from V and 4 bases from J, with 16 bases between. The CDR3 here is CASSLVSWGKSETQYF. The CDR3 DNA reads TGTGCCAGCAGCTTAGTGTCGTGGGGCAAGTCAGAGACCCAGTACTTC.

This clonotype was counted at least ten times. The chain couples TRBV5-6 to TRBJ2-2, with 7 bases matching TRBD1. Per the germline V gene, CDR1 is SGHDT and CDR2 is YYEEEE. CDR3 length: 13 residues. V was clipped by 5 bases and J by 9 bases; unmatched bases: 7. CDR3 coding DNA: TGTGCCAGCAGTCCTACAGGGGTGCGGGAGCTGTTTTTT. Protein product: CASSPTGVRELFF.

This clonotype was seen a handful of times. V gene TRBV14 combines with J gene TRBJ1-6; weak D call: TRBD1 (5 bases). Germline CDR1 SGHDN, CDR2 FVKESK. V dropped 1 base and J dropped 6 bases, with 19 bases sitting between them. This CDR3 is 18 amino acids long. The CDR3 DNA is TGTGCCAGCAGCCAAGTCTCGTGGCAGGGAAAGGGTAATTCACCCCTCCACTTT. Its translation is CASSQVSWQGKGNSPLHF.

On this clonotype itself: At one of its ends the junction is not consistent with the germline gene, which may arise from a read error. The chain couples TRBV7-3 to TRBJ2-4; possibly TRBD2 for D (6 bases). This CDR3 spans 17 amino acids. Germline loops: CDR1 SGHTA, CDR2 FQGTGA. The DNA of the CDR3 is TGCGCCAGCAGCCGACGTCCGGGGGTACAGCGAGACAATGAGCAGTACTTC. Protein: CASSRRPGVQRDNEQYF.

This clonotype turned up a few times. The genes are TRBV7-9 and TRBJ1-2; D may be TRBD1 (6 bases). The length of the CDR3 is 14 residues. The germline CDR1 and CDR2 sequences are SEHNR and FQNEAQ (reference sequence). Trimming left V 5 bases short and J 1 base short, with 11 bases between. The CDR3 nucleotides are TGTGCCAGCAGCCAGGGACATGGTAACTATGGCTACACCTTC. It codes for CASSQGHGNYGYTF. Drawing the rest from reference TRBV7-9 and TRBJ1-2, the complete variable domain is DTGVSQNPRHKITKRGQNVTFRCDPISEHNRLYWYRQTLGQGPEFLTYFQNEAQLEKSRLLSDRFSAERPKGSFSTLEIQRTEQGDSAMYLCASSQGHGNYGYTFGSGTRLTVV.

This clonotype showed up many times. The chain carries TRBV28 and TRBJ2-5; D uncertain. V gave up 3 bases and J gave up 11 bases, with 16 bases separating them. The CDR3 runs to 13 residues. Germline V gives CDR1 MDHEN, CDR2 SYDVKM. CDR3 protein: CASSFGNEDEQYF. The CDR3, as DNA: TGTGCCAGCAGTTTTGGCAATGAGGATGAGCAGTACTTC.

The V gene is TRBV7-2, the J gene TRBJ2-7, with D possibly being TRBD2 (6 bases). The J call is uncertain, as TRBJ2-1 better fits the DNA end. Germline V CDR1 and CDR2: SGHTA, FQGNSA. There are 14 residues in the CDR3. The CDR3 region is CASSLSRPAGEQFF. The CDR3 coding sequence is TGTGCCAGCAGCTTATCACGACCAGCGGGTGAGCAGTTCTTC.

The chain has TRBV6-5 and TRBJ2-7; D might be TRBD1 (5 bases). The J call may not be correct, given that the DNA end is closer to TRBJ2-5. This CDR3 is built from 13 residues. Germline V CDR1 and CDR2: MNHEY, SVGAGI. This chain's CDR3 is CASNTGYKETQYF. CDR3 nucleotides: TGTGCCAGCAACACAGGTTACAAAGAGACCCAGTACTTC.

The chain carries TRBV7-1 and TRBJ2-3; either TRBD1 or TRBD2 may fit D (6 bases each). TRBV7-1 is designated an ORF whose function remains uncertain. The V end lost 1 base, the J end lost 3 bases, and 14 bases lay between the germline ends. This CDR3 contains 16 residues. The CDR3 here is CASSSVGGRTTDTQYF. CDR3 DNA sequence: TGTGCCAGCAGCTCAGTCGGGGGCCGTACGACAGATACGCAGTATTTT.